This TCR beta chain was identified in a study of T cells in Graves' hyperthyroidism and ophthalmopathy. This clonotype was observed many times. J was trimmed by 5 bases and V by 4 bases; bases with no gene match: 9. The germline V gene has CDR1 SNHLY and CDR2 FYNNEI. The CDR3 is made up of 15 amino acids. Researchers amplified the TCR beta CDR3 regions from RNA transcripts. TCR CDR3 underwent first-round RT-PCR with the HTBI primer set. Each CDR3 protein is one row after TCRdb ran MiXCR on the multiplex PCR reads. Of hundreds of thousands of distinct CDR3 sequences listed, roughly 20% are singletons. The chain combines TRBV2 with TRBJ2-3, with 7 nucleotides matching TRBD2. The clonotype originates from a man between 50 and 59 years old with Graves' ophthalmopathy. Sequenced: blood. CDR3 residues: CASSAFSGSIDTQYF. In nucleotides, the CDR3 is TGTGCCAGCAGTGCCTTTAGCGGGTCCATAGATACGCAGTATTTT.